A selection of T cell receptor beta chains follows, all from one sample in a study of CD8 T cells in ankylosing spondylitis. MiXCR, applied by TCRdb to the 5' RACE reads, yields one record per CDR3 protein. Of approximately 100,000 distinct CDR3 sequences in the sample, 24% were seen once. The sequenced material came from synovial fluid, either unsorted or a sorted T cell fraction (not recorded which). The receptors stem from a male donor with ankylosing spondylitis. The CDR3 runs from the conserved cysteine through the conserved F or W. A D gene is named only where the DNA matches it firmly. Size tells how often a clone was seen (once, few, many) or the class of an expanded clone, and some rows leave it out.

clone_size	d_call	v_call	j_call	cdr3_aa	cdr3_nt
few	NA	TRBV5-1	TRBJ1-2	CASSLSPANYGYTF	TGCGCCAGCAGCTTGAGCCCGGCTAACTATGGCTACACCTTC
NA	TRBD2	TRBV5-1	TRBJ2-3	CASSPGTSGRGDTQYF	TGCGCCAGCAGCCCTGGGACTAGCGGGAGAGGTGATACGCAGTATTTT
few	NA	TRBV2	TRBJ2-3	CASSESRGTDTQYF	TGTGCCAGCAGTGAAAGCAGGGGCACAGATACGCAGTATTTT
few	TRBD2	TRBV29-1	TRBJ2-1	CSVSGTSGALNEQFF	TGCAGCGTCTCCGGGACTAGCGGGGCCCTCAATGAGCAGTTCTTC
NA	TRBD1	TRBV6-1	TRBJ1-5	CASSADRGSNQPQHF	TGTGCCAGCAGTGCCGACAGGGGTAGCAATCAGCCCCAGCATTTT
many	TRBD2	TRBV5-1	TRBJ2-5	CASSRGGMTGYQETQYF	TGCGCCAGCTCGCGGGGGGGGATGACAGGGTACCAAGAGACCCAGTACTTC
NA	TRBD2	TRBV20-1	TRBJ2-5	CSALSGTSGSQETQYF	TGCAGTGCTCTATCCGGGACTAGCGGGAGTCAAGAGACCCAGTACTTC
many	NA	TRBV11-3	TRBJ2-1	CASSRGVPGELTYNEQFF	TGTGCCAGCAGCCGCGGGGTCCCAGGCGAACTTACCTACAATGAGCAGTTCTTC
NA	TRBD2	TRBV29-1	TRBJ2-1	CSAGLAAGDEQFF	TGCAGCGCCGGCCTAGCGGCTGGGGATGAGCAGTTCTTC
few	NA	TRBV7-9	TRBJ1-4	CASSGVGDEKLFF	TGTGCCAGCAGCGGAGTGGGGGACGAAAAACTGTTTTTT
few	TRBD1	TRBV27	TRBJ1-1	CASSRDRADTEAFF	TGTGCCAGCAGTCGGGACAGGGCGGACACTGAAGCTTTCTTT
few	NA	TRBV11-2	TRBJ1-1	CASTPSSTLREAFF	TGTGCCAGCACCCCCTCCTCAACGTTGCGGGAAGCTTTCTTT
once	NA	TRBV20-1	TRBJ2-7	CSARDPRNSYEQYF	TGCAGTGCTAGAGATCCCCGGAACTCCTACGAGCAGTACTTC
few	TRBD2	TRBV7-2	TRBJ2-3	CASSPSGAGTDTQYF	TGTGCCAGCAGCCCTAGCGGAGCTGGCACAGATACGCAGTATTTT
few	TRBD1	TRBV5-1	TRBJ1-1	CASSLGRDRGLMNTEAFF	TGCGCCAGCAGCTTGGGCCGGGACAGGGGCCTTATGAACACTGAAGCTTTCTTT
NA	TRBD2	TRBV6-1	TRBJ2-2	CASRSNLAGTGTGELFF	TGTGCCAGCAGATCGAATCTAGCGGGAACGGGCACCGGGGAGCTGTTTTTT
few	NA	TRBV10-2	TRBJ1-2	CASSPNPAGVYGYTF	TGCGCCAGCAGTCCTAACCCCGCTGGCGTCTATGGCTACACCTTC
many	NA	TRBV20-1	TRBJ2-3	CSAPDGGTDTQYF	TGCAGTGCCCCAGACGGAGGCACAGATACGCAGTATTTT
NA	NA	TRBV5-6	TRBJ2-1	CASSYGGNSPSEQFF	TGTGCCAGCAGCTACGGCGGGAACTCCCCAAGTGAGCAGTTCTTC
NA	TRBD2	TRBV20-1	TRBJ2-1	CSAWGGSSYNEQFF	TGCAGTGCTTGGGGGGGAAGCTCCTACAATGAGCAGTTCTTC
few	NA	TRBV27	TRBJ2-2	CASSLSRQNTGELFF	TGTGCCAGCAGTTTATCCCGACAGAACACCGGGGAGCTGTTTTTT
NA	NA	TRBV5-1	TRBJ2-1	CASSSTDIFPYNEQFF	TGCGCCAGCAGCTCTACTGACATATTCCCCTACAATGAGCAGTTCTTC
few	TRBD2	TRBV14	TRBJ2-3	CASSKGLWADTQYF	TGTGCCAGCAGCAAGGGACTATGGGCGGATACGCAGTATTTT
few	NA	TRBV4-2	TRBJ2-2	CASSQGPSNTGELFF	TGTGCCAGCAGCCAAGGTCCGTCGAACACCGGGGAGCTGTTTTTT